The clone carrying this T cell receptor (beta chain) has just a few counts. Antigen unknown. Primers included in the PCR were 60 Vbeta and 13 Jbeta primers. The table came from immunoSEQ multiplex PCR; TCRdb's copy has only in-frame clones and leaves some out. The sample yields over 150,000 clones, 85% seen once. Trimming removed 0 bases from V and 4 bases from J, with 10 bases in between. This CDR3 has 14 residues. Germline-derived CDR1 and CDR2 are GTSNPN and SVGIG (reference sequence). As for the donors, each was a healthy bone marrow donor. Nominally healthy donors provided the samples, though records likely missed some immune exposures. This record comes from a study of cytomegalovirus exposure and HLA in healthy donors. Study-wide points: Altogether, around 160 TCR beta chains were recorded as cytomegalovirus-associated.

The chain carries TRBV30 and TRBJ2-1; D unclear. The sample was PBMCs. The sequence came from a boy aged 2 to 10 in good health and CMV-seronegative. The CDR3 DNA is TGTGCCTGGAGTGTCTTGCCCGGTTACAATGAGCAGTTCTTC. Its protein is CAWSVLPGYNEQFF.